This entry lists 14 T cell receptor beta chains sequenced from one sample in a study of blood T cell repertoires in COVID-19. Sequencing was performed with immunoSEQ multiplex PCR; in TCRdb, only in-frame clones are kept and a portion is missing. The sample includes about 110,000 clones, about 79% of them seen just once. Source material: peripheral blood. The receptors shown here come from a man aged 80 or over with COVID-19, enrolled during active disease.

The chain couples TRBV7-2 to TRBJ2-1; TRBD2 matches 12 bases. The CDR3 contains 14 residues. J was trimmed by 13 bases and V by 1 base; bases with no gene match: 5. Germline loops: CDR1 SGHTA, CDR2 FQGNSA. CDR3 region: CASSLEASGREQFF. Written as DNA, the CDR3 is TGTGCCAGCAGCTTAGAAGCTAGCGGGAGGGAACAGTTCTTC. Variable domain in full (rest from reference TRBV7-2 and TRBJ2-1): GAGVSQSPSNKVTEKGKDVELRCDPISGHTALYWYRQSLGQGLEFLIYFQGNSAPDKSGLPSDRFSAERTGGSVSTLTIQRTQQEDSAVYLCASSLEASGREQFFGPGTRLTVL.

V is TRBV7-8 and J is TRBJ1-1; TRBD1 might be the D (5 bases). Germline-derived CDR1 and CDR2 are SGHVS and FQNEAQ. The CDR3 contains 13 residues. The V and J ends lost 5 bases and 10 bases respectively, with 17 bases between them. CDR3: CASSRAPLGGAFF. In DNA form, the CDR3 reads TGTGCCAGCAGCCGGGCCCCCCTGGGGGGAGCTTTCTTT.

The chain uses TRBV19 and TRBJ1-4, with D tentatively TRBD1 (5 bases). V shed 7 bases and J shed 10 bases, with 19 bases lying between them. Germline V gene data show CDR1 as LNHDA and CDR2 as SQIVND (reference sequence). This CDR3 is 14 amino acids long. For the CDR3, the DNA is TGTGCCAGTACCTCGGGACTCCGGGGGGTAAAACTGTTTTTT. Encoded protein: CASTSGLRGVKLFF.

The J gene is TRBJ2-4, the V gene TRBV7-8; the match to TRBD2 covers 7 bases. Losses at the gene ends were 0 bases for V and 7 bases for J; bases not matched to a gene: 12. The germline V gene encodes CDR1 SGHVS and CDR2 FQNEAQ. This CDR3 comprises 17 residues. The chain's CDR3 is CASSLAPWTRLWNIQYF. The DNA for the CDR3 is TGTGCCAGCAGCTTAGCGCCCTGGACTAGACTTTGGAACATTCAGTACTTC. Combining the CDR3 with reference TRBV7-8 and TRBJ2-4 gives the whole variable domain GAGVSQSPRYKVAKRGQDVALRCDPISGHVSLFWYQQALGQGPEFLTYFQNEAQLDKSGLPSDRFFAERPEGSVSTLKIQRTQQEDSAVYLCASSLAPWTRLWNIQYFGAGTRLSVL.

This rearrangement joins TRBV6-5 to TRBJ1-2; D is perhaps TRBD1 (6 bases). V was clipped by 2 bases and J by 2 bases, with 15 bases between them. Germline-derived CDR1 and CDR2 are MNHEY and SVGAGI. This CDR3 comprises 16 residues. The CDR3 nucleotides are TGTGCCAGCAGTTACGTCAGGGGCGGGGGCAACTATGGCTACACCTTC. Its protein product is CASSYVRGGGNYGYTF.

This chain uses TRBV7-2 with TRBJ2-7; TRBD2 matches at 14 bases. This CDR3 spans 15 amino acids. The germline CDR1 and CDR2 sequences are SGHTA and FQGNSA. J was trimmed by 2 bases and V by 5 bases; bases with no gene match: 2. The CDR3 reads CASSQGLAGAYEQYF. Written as DNA, the CDR3 is TGTGCCAGCAGCCAGGGACTAGCGGGAGCCTACGAGCAGTACTTC. The entire variable domain, with the rest obtained from reference TRBV7-2 and TRBJ2-7, is as follows: GAGVSQSPSNKVTEKGKDVELRCDPISGHTALYWYRQSLGQGLEFLIYFQGNSAPDKSGLPSDRFSAERTGGSVSTLTIQRTQQEDSAVYLCASSQGLAGAYEQYFGPGTRLTVT.

This chain connects TRBV9 to TRBJ2-7, with TRBD1 matching 7 bases. The ends lost 3 bases at V and 6 bases at J; junction bases unmatched: 3. CDR1 is SGDLS and CDR2 is YYNGEE in the germline V gene. The CDR3 has 12 residues. The CDR3 DNA sequence: TGTGCCAGCAGCGCCGCAGGGGGCGAGCAGTACTTC. Translating gives CASSAAGGEQYF.

The rearrangement uses TRBV13 and TRBJ2-2; 13 bases line up with TRBD2. Germline CDR1 is PRHDT and CDR2 is FYEKMQ (reference sequence). The CDR3 consists of 16 residues. Trimming cost V 4 bases and J 4 bases; bases outside gene matches: 3. DNA for the CDR3: TGTGCCAGCAGCTCGTGGACTAGCGGGAGCACCGGGGAGCTGTTTTTT. This codes for CASSSWTSGSTGELFF. Based on the CDR3 plus reference TRBV13 and TRBJ2-2, the full variable domain is AAGVIQSPRHLIKEKRETATLKCYPIPRHDTVYWYQQGPGQDPQFLISFYEKMQSDKGSIPDRFSAQQFSDYHSELNMSSLELGDSALYFCASSSWTSGSTGELFFGEGSRLTVL.

The chain carries TRBV7-6 and TRBJ2-7; maybe TRBD2 (6 bases). CDR1 and CDR2 (germline): SGHVS, FNYEAQ. The germline V and J ends were trimmed by 4 bases and 6 bases, with 22 bases remaining between them. The CDR3 has 16 amino acids. Written as DNA, the CDR3 is TGTGCCAGCAGCTCTAGACTAGGGCATGATGGGTTCGAGCAGTACTTC. It translates to CASSSRLGHDGFEQYF.

The chain is built from TRBV16 and TRBJ2-7; possible D gene TRBD2, 6 bases. CDR1 KGHSY and CDR2 FQNENV come from the germline V gene. This CDR3 spans 15 amino acids. The V end lost 3 bases, the J end lost 2 bases, and 14 bases lay between the germline ends. This CDR3 is CASSHDWEEPYEQYF. The CDR3 bases are TGTGCCAGCAGCCACGACTGGGAGGAGCCCTACGAGCAGTACTTC.

The chain is built from TRBV29-1 and TRBJ2-3, with 8 nucleotides matching TRBD2. CDR1 and CDR2 (germline): SQVTM, ANQGSEA. This CDR3 region has 15 residues. With 3 bases clipped from V and 4 bases from J, the junction kept 9 bases outside the gene matches. CDR3 coding DNA: TGCAGCGTTGACGGTGGGGCGGGAGGTCCAGATACGCAGTATTTT. It yields the protein CSVDGGAGGPDTQYF.

The J gene is TRBJ1-2, the V gene TRBV28, with D unclear. Germline loops: CDR1 MDHEN, CDR2 SYDVKM. Trimming cost V 3 bases and J 5 bases, with 7 bases left between them. The CDR3 extends over 12 amino acids. The CDR3 protein is CASSFQTYGYTF. CDR3 DNA: TGTGCCAGCAGTTTCCAGACTTATGGCTACACCTTC.

The chain uses TRBV18 and TRBJ1-3, with TRBD1 matching 9 bases. J gave up 0 bases and V 6 bases, and 6 bases lay outside the gene matches. The CDR3 spans 16 residues. CDR1 and CDR2 (germline): KGHSH, LQKENI. CDR3 protein: CASSPTGGFSGNTIYF. The CDR3 region has the DNA TGTGCCAGCTCGCCGACAGGGGGGTTCTCTGGAAACACCATATATTTT.

The CDR3: CASSLGGGRPLDELFF. CDR3 bases: TGTGCCAGCAGCTTAGGCGGGGGCAGGCCACTAGACGAACTGTTTTTT. This chain connects TRBV7-6 to TRBJ1-4; maybe TRBD1 (6 bases). CDR3 size: 16 residues. The germline V gene has CDR1 SGHVS and CDR2 FNYEAQ. Trimming stripped 1 base from V and 12 bases from J, with 21 bases between. The whole variable domain, remainder taken from reference TRBV7-6 and TRBJ1-4, is GAGVSQSPRYKVTKRGQDVALRCDPISGHVSLYWYRQALGQGPEFLTYFNYEAQQDKSGLPNDRFSAERPEGSISTLTIQRTEQRDSAMYRCASSLGGGRPLDELFFGSGTQLSVL.